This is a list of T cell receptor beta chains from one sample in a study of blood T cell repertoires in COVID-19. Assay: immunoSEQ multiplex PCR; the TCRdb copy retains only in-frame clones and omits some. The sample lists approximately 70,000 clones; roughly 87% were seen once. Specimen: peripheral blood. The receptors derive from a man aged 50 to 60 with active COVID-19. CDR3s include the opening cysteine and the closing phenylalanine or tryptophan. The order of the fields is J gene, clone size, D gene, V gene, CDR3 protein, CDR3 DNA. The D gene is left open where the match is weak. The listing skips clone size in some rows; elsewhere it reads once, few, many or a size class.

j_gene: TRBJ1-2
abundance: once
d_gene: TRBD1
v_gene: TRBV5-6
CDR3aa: CASSLPLRTGLNYGYTF
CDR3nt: TGTGCCAGCAGCTTGCCCCTAAGGACAGGGTTAAACTATGGCTACACCTTC

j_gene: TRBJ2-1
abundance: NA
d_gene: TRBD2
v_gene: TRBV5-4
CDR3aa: CASSVRLAGGYNEQFF
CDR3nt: TGTGCCAGCAGCGTGAGACTAGCGGGAGGGTACAATGAGCAGTTCTTC

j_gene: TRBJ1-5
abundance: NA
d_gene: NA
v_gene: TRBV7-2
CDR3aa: CASSLRGREEQPQHF
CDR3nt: TGTGCCAGCAGCCTCCGGGGGAGGGAGGAACAGCCCCAGCATTTT

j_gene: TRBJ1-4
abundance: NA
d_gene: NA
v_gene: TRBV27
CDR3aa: CASSARATNEKLFF
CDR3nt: TGTGCCAGCAGTGCGAGGGCAACTAATGAAAAACTGTTTTTT

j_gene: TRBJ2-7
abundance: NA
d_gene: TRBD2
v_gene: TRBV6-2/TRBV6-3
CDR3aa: CASSRLATLSYEQYF
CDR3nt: TGTGCCAGCAGTAGACTAGCAACGCTCTCCTACGAGCAGTACTTC

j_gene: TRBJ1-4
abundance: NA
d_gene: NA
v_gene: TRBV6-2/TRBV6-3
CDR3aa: CASSYGGFQEKLFF
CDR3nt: TGTGCCAGCAGTTACGGCGGGTTTCAAGAAAAACTGTTTTTT

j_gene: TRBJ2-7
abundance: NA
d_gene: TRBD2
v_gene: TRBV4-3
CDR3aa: CASSQSSGTTYEQYF
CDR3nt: TGCGCCAGCAGCCAGAGTAGCGGGACGACCTACGAGCAGTACTTC

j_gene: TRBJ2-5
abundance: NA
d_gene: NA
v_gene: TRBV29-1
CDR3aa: CSVLQGGETQYF
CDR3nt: TGCAGCGTTTTACAGGGAGGGGAGACCCAGTACTTC

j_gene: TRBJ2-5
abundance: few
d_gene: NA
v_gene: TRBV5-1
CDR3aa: CASAFWGRGQETQYF
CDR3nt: TGCGCCAGCGCTTTCTGGGGTAGGGGGCAAGAGACCCAGTACTTC

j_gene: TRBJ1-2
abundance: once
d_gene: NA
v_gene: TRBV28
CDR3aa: CASTVQDRPGGYTF
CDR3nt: TGTGCCAGCACCGTTCAGGACAGACCGGGAGGCTACACCTTC

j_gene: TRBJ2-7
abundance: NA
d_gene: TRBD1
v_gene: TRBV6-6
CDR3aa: CATKGPGQGLYEQYF
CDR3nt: TGTGCCACCAAGGGGCCGGGACAGGGACTCTACGAGCAGTACTTC

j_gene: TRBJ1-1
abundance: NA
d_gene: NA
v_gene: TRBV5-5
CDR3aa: CASSTRTSNTEAFF
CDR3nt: TGTGCCAGCAGCACCCGGACATCGAACACTGAAGCTTTCTTT

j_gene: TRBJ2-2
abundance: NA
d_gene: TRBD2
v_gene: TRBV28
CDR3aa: CASRPGTSYYGELFF
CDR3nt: TGTGCCAGCAGGCCCGGGACTAGCTATTACGGGGAGCTGTTTTTT

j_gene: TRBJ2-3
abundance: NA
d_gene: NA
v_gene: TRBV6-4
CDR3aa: CASSDSIVSDTQYF
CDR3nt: TGTGCCAGCAGTGACTCGATAGTATCAGATACGCAGTATTTT

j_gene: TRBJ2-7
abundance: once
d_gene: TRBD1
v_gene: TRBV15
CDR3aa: CATSRSGTGAYEQYF
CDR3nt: TGTGCCACCAGCAGATCCGGGACAGGAGCCTACGAGCAGTACTTC

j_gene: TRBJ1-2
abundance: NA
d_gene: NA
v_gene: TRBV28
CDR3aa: CASSSTLGGRGYGYTF
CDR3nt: TGTGCCAGCAGTTCCACCCTGGGAGGGCGCGGCTATGGCTACACCTTC

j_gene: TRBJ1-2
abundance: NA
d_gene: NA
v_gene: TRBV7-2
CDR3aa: CASSLVENYGYTF
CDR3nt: TGTGCCAGCAGCTTAGTGGAGAACTATGGCTACACCTTC

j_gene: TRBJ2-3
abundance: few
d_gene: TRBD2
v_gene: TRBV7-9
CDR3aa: CASSPLLTSGTDTQYF
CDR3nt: TGTGCCAGCAGCCCCTTATTGACTAGCGGCACAGATACGCAGTATTTT

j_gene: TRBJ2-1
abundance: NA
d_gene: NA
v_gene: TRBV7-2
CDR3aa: CASSPYEGTLVQFF
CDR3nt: TGTGCCAGCAGCCCTTACGAGGGGACTTTGGTGCAGTTCTTC

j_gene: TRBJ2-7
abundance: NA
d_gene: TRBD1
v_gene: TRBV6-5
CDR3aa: CASSWTGSEQYF
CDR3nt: TGTGCCAGCAGTTGGACAGGGTCCGAGCAGTACTTC

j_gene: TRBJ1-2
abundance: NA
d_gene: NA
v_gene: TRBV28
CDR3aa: CASSTAGTPSNYGYTF
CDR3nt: TGTGCCAGCAGTACCGCCGGGACACCCTCTAACTATGGCTACACCTTC

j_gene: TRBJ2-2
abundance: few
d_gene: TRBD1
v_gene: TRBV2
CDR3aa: CASRATGGAGGELFF
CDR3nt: TGTGCCAGCAGGGCCACAGGGGGCGCCGGCGGGGAGCTGTTTTTT

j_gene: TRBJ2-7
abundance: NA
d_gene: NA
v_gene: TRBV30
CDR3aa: CAWSDSFFSYEQYF
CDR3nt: TGTGCCTGGAGCGACAGCTTTTTCTCTTACGAGCAGTACTTC

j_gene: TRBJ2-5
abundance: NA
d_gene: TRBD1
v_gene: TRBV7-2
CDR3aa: CASKPGQGRETQYF
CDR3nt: TGTGCCAGTAAGCCGGGACAGGGTCGGGAGACCCAGTACTTC

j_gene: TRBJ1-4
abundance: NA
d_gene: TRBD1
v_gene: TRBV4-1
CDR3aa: CASSQDLGRGNEKLFF
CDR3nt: TGCGCCAGCAGCCAAGATTTGGGCAGGGGGAATGAAAAACTGTTTTTT

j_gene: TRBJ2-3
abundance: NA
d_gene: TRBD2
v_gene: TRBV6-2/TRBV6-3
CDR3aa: CASSFLAGAANTQYF
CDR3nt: TGTGCCAGCAGCTTCTTAGCGGGAGCCGCCAATACGCAGTATTTT

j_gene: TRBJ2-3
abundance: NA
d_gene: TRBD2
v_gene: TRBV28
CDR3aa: CASSLPGLAGGLTDTQYF
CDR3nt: TGTGCCAGCAGTTTGCCCGGACTAGCGGGAGGTCTCACAGATACGCAGTATTTT

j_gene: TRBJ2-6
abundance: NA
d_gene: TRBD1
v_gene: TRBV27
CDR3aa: CASSLSNRGPSGANVLTF
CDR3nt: TGTGCCAGCAGTTTAAGTAACAGGGGCCCCTCTGGGGCCAACGTCCTGACTTTC

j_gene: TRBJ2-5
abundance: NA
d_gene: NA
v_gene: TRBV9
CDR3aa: CASSVGGGEETQYF
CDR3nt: TGTGCCAGCAGCGTGGGGGGAGGTGAGGAGACCCAGTACTTC

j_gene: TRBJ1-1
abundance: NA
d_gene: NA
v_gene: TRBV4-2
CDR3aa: CASSSYPGGTEAFF
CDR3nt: TGTGCCAGCAGCTCCTACCCGGGGGGCACTGAAGCTTTCTTT

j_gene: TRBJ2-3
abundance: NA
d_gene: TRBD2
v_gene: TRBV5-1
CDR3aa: CASSRLAGAGSDTQYF
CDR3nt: TGCGCCAGCAGCAGACTAGCGGGAGCCGGCTCAGATACGCAGTATTTT

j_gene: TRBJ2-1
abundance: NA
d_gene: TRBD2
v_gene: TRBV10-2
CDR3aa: CASSLPTSGGSSYNEQFF
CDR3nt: TGCGCCAGCAGCTTACCGACTAGCGGGGGTAGCTCCTACAATGAGCAGTTCTTC

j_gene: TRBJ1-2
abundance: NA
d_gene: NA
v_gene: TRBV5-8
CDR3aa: CASSLTPTLEYGYTF
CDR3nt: TGTGCCAGCAGCTTGACTCCAACTTTAGAGTACGGCTACACCTTC

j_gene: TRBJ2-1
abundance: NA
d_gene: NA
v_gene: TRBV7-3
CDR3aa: CASSLRVSGVLSYNEQFF
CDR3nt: TGTGCCAGCAGCTTGAGGGTATCGGGAGTCCTCTCCTACAATGAGCAGTTCTTC

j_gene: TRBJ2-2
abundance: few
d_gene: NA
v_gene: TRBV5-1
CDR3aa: CASSLDGSPAGELFF
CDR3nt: TGCGCCAGCAGCTTGGATGGTAGTCCGGCCGGGGAGCTGTTTTTT

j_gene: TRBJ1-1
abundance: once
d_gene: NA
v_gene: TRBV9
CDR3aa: CASSVDTLASGTEAFF
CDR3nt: TGTGCCAGCAGCGTAGATACCCTCGCCTCGGGCACTGAAGCTTTCTTT

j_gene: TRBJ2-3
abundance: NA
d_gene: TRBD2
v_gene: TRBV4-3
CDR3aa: CASSQERAGGPADTQYF
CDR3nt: TGCGCCAGCAGCCAAGAGAGGGCGGGGGGGCCCGCAGATACGCAGTATTTT

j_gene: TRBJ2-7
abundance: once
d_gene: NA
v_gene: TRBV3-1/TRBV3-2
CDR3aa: CASSQVPSSYEQYF
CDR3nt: TGTGCCAGCAGCCAAGTTCCTAGCTCCTACGAGCAGTACTTC

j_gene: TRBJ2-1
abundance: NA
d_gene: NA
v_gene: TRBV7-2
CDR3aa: CASSLSWQGNEQFF
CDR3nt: TGTGCCAGCAGCTTATCGTGGCAGGGCAATGAGCAGTTCTTC

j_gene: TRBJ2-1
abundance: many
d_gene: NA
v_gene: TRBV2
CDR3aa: CASSTLEGNNEQFF
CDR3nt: TGTGCCAGCAGTACCCTTGAGGGCAACAATGAGCAGTTCTTC

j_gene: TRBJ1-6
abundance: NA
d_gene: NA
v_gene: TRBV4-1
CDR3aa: CASSQALKGFPLHF
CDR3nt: TGCGCCAGCAGCCAGGCACTAAAGGGGTTCCCCCTCCACTTT

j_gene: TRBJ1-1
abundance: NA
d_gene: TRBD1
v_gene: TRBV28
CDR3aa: CASSFTIQGAVDTEAFF
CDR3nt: TGTGCCAGCAGTTTTACGATTCAGGGGGCAGTGGACACTGAAGCTTTCTTT

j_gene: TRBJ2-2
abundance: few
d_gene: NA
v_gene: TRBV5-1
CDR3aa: CASSLSVDGELFF
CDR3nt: TGCGCCAGCAGCTTATCAGTTGATGGGGAGCTGTTTTTT

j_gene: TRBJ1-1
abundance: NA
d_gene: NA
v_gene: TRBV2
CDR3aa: CASTLRENTEAFF
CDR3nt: TGTGCCAGCACTCTCAGGGAGAACACTGAAGCTTTCTTT

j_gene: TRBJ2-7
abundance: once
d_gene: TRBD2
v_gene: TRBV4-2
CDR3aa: CASSRERELDEQYF
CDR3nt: TGTGCCAGCAGCCGGGAGCGGGAACTCGACGAGCAGTACTTC

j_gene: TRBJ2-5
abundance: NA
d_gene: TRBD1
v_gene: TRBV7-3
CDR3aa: CASSFNAGQGIETQYF
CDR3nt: TGTGCCAGCAGCTTTAATGCGGGACAGGGGATAGAGACCCAGTACTTC